This TCR beta chain was identified in a study of T-cell memory formation after mild COVID-19. This clonotype was seen once. TCRdb processed the 5' RACE reads anew with MiXCR; each CDR3 protein has one entry. The sample lists roughly 380,000 distinct CDR3 sequences, 25% to 30% occurring once. Germline-derived CDR1 and CDR2 are GTSNPN and SVGIG (reference sequence). The CDR3 has 13 residues. J gave up 7 bases and V 3 bases, and 6 bases lay outside the gene matches. This clonotype originated in an adult woman who had mild COVID-19 (a few samples of this study predate the infection). Cell type and time point are not known. The chain recombines TRBV30 with TRBJ1-5; the match to TRBD1 covers 7 bases. The sample was PBMCs or a T cell subset sorted from them (not recorded which). CDR3 nucleotide sequence: TGTGCCTGGAGATTGCAGGGGGAACAGCCCCAGCATTTT. Translating gives CAWRLQGEQPQHF.